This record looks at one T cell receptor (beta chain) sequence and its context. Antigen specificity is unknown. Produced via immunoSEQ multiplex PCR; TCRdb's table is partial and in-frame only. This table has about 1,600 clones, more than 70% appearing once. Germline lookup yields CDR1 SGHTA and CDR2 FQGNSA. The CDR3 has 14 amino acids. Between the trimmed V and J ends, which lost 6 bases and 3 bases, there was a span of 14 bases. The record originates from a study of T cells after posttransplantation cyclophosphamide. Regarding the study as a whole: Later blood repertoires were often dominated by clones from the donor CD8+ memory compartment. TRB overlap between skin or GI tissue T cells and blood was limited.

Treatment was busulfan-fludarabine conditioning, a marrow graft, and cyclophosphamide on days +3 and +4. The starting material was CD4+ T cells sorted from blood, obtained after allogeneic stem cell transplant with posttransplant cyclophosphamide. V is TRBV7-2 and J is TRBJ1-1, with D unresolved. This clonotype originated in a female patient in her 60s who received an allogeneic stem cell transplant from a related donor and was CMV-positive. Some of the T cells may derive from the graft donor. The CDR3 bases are TGTGCCAGCAGGCGCCTTGAGGTGTACACTGAAGCTTTCTTT. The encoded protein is CASRRLEVYTEAFF. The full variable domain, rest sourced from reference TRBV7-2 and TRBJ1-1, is GAGVSQSPSNKVTEKGKDVELRCDPISGHTALYWYRQSLGQGLEFLIYFQGNSAPDKSGLPSDRFSAERTGGSVSTLTIQRTQQEDSAVYLCASRRLEVYTEAFFGQGTRLTVV.